Listed here are 21 T cell receptor beta chains from one sample, sequenced in a study of a mutant IDH1 vaccine in newly diagnosed glioma. The time point: week 35, safety follow-up. The study gave 300 ug of mutant IDH1 20-mer peptide per vaccine dose, with topical imiquimod. The antigens for these receptors are not known. Sequenced by immunoSEQ multiplex PCR; TCRdb stores in-frame clones only, minus some. The table has around 60,000 clones, roughly four fifths seen once. The sample was PBMCs, taken from a glioma patient whose treatment included an IDH1 peptide vaccine. The receptors were gathered from a man in his forties with glioma.

DNA of the CDR3: TGTGCCAGCCGTAGCGGGAAGGGCTACAATGAGCAGTTCTTC. This gives the protein CASRSGKGYNEQFF. The chain is built from TRBV19 and TRBJ2-1; TRBD2 aligns across 8 bases. The CDR3 totals 14 residues. Germline V gives CDR1 LNHDA, CDR2 SQIVND (reference sequence). J was trimmed by 3 bases and V by 9 bases; bases with no gene match: 7. The whole variable domain, filled in from reference TRBV19 and TRBJ2-1, reads DGGITQSPKYLFRKEGQNVTLSCEQNLNHDAMYWYRQDPGQGLRLIYYSQIVNDFQKGDIAEGYSVSREKKESFPLTVTSAQKNPTAFYLCASRSGKGYNEQFFGPGTRLTVL.

This rearrangement joins TRBV19 to TRBJ2-3, with D unresolved. Germline CDR1 and CDR2: LNHDA and SQIVND (reference sequence). The length of the CDR3 is 15 residues. Trimming shortened V by 1 base and J by 5 bases, and 13 bases separated the two germline ends. The CDR3 loop is CASSIGARPGDTQYF. Here the CDR3 DNA reads TGTGCCAGTAGTATAGGGGCTCGTCCGGGAGATACGCAGTATTTT.

This clone was observed a single time. V gene TRBV4-2 combines with J gene TRBJ2-3; D is perhaps TRBD1 or TRBD2 (7 bases each). Germline-derived CDR1 and CDR2 are LGHNA and YNFKEQ. Trimming cost V 4 bases and J 6 bases, with 14 bases left between them. The CDR3 sequence is 14 residues long. CDR3 in DNA: TGTGCCAGCAGCCCAGGGGGGGGAGGTGATACGCAGTATTTT. Residues: CASSPGGGGDTQYF.

The rearrangement links TRBV5-1 to TRBJ2-2; 15 nucleotides agree with TRBD2. The CDR3 spans 18 residues. Losses at the gene ends were 3 bases for V and 4 bases for J; bases not matched to a gene: 7. The germline gives CDR1 SGHRS, CDR2 YFSETQ. The CDR3 is CASSSGLAGGPGTGELFF. In DNA form, the CDR3 reads TGCGCCAGCAGCTCCGGACTAGCGGGGGGGCCGGGCACCGGGGAGCTGTTTTTT.

This rearrangement joins TRBV7-6 to TRBJ2-7; 7 nucleotides align to TRBD1. CDR1 and CDR2 (germline): SGHVS, FNYEAQ. The CDR3 extends over 14 amino acids. The trim removed 2 bases at V and 4 bases at J, leaving 5 bases unmatched. The CDR3 spells CASSLKGGAYEQYF. In DNA form, the CDR3 reads TGTGCCAGCAGCTTAAAAGGGGGCGCGTACGAGCAGTACTTC.

This chain links TRBV18 with TRBJ2-3, with D tentatively TRBD1 (6 bases). This CDR3 has 15 amino acids. V shed 3 bases and J shed 3 bases, with 13 bases lying between them. Per germline, CDR1 KGHSH and CDR2 LQKENI. CDR3 sequence reads: CASSPPGHSTDTQYF. In DNA form, the CDR3 reads TGTGCCAGCTCACCTCCGGGACATTCAACAGATACGCAGTATTTT.

The chain couples TRBV2 to TRBJ2-7; perhaps TRBD2 as D (7 bases). CDR1 is SNHLY and CDR2 is FYNNEI in the germline V gene. CDR3 length equals 14 residues. Trimming stripped 5 bases from V and 4 bases from J, with 15 bases between. The CDR3 reads CASSLRGLPYEQYF. In nucleotides, the CDR3 is TGTGCCAGCAGTTTGCGGGGGCTCCCATACGAGCAGTACTTC.

The chain couples TRBV7-9 to TRBJ1-1, with no clear D. In germline, CDR1 is SEHNR, CDR2 FQNEAQ (reference sequence). The CDR3 contains 14 residues. The V end was cut by 0 bases, the J end by 0 bases, with 5 bases between. CDR3: CASSLAPMNTEAFF. Here the CDR3 DNA reads TGTGCCAGCAGCTTAGCCCCGATGAACACTGAAGCTTTCTTT.

This rearrangement joins TRBV28 to TRBJ2-7; TRBD1 matches 8 bases. The CDR3 has 14 residues. Germline-derived CDR1 and CDR2 are MDHEN and SYDVKM. V lost 5 bases, J lost 6 bases, and 9 bases stayed unmatched. The CDR3 bases are TGTGCCAGCAGTAAGGGACAGGTGAGGGGCGAGCAGTACTTC. Translated, it gives CASSKGQVRGEQYF. Using reference TRBV28 and TRBJ2-7 for the parts outside the CDR3, the full variable domain is DVKVTQSSRYLVKRTGEKVFLECVQDMDHENMFWYRQDPGLGLRLIYFSYDVKMKEKGDIPEGYSVSREKKERFSLILESASTNQTSMYLCASSKGQVRGEQYFGPGTRLTVT.

J is TRBJ1-2 and V is TRBV28; 8 nucleotides match TRBD1. Germline V gene lookup returns CDR1 MDHEN and CDR2 SYDVKM. This CDR3 region has 14 residues. The J segment lost 2 bases and the V segment lost 6 bases, leaving 5 bases of the junction unmatched. The CDR3 protein is CASSRGQANYGYTF. CDR3 DNA sequence: TGTGCCAGCAGCCGGGGACAGGCAAACTATGGCTACACCTTC.

The chain links TRBV7-3 to TRBJ2-3, with D hard to call. Trimming removed 1 base from V and 4 bases from J, with 6 bases in between. This CDR3 comprises 13 residues. Germline values: CDR1 SGHTA, CDR2 FQGTGA. The CDR3 loop reads CASSLNAPDTQYF. Here the CDR3 DNA reads TGTGCCAGCAGCTTAAACGCCCCAGATACGCAGTATTTT.

The chain recombines TRBV5-1 with TRBJ2-3; no firm D call. Per the germline V gene, CDR1 is SGHRS and CDR2 is YFSETQ. The CDR3 extends over 12 amino acids. With 1 base removed from V and 6 bases from J, the gap between germline ends came to 6 bases. CDR3 coding DNA: TGCGCCAGCAGCTTGCAGCTGGATACGCAGTATTTT. This codes for CASSLQLDTQYF.

Concerning this clone: At the DNA level, this CDR3 is encoded by other sequences in the same sample as well. CDR3 sequence reads: CASSPSGDQPQHF. Written as DNA, the CDR3 is TGTGCCAGCTCACCAAGTGGGGATCAGCCCCAGCATTTT. V is TRBV18 and J is TRBJ1-5; D uncertain. V gave up 2 bases and J gave up 5 bases, with 7 bases separating them. The length of the CDR3 is 13 residues. The V gene's germline CDR1 is KGHSH and CDR2 LQKENI.

The chain couples TRBV10-3 to TRBJ2-7; tentative D call: TRBD1 (6 bases). Trimming cost V 6 bases and J 3 bases, with 12 bases left between them. The CDR3 sequence is 13 residues long. The germline V gene encodes CDR1 ENHRY and CDR2 SYGVKD. The CDR3 nucleotides are TGTGCCATCAGCCCGGGACATAACTACGAGCAGTACTTC. It encodes CAISPGHNYEQYF.

The V call is TRBV4-1, the J call TRBJ1-2, with 7 bases fitting TRBD1. Germline V gene lookup returns CDR1 MGHRA and CDR2 YSYEKL. V was pared by 3 bases and J by 4 bases, with 8 bases of the junction left unmatched. The CDR3 has 15 amino acids. CDR3 sequence: CASSHFTGDGYGYTF. The CDR3 nucleotides are TGCGCCAGCAGCCACTTCACAGGGGACGGCTATGGCTACACCTTC.

The rearrangement uses TRBV19 and TRBJ2-5, with TRBD1 as a possible D gene (5 bases). With 7 bases removed from V and 3 bases from J, the gap between germline ends came to 12 bases. In germline, CDR1 is LNHDA, CDR2 SQIVND (reference sequence). CDR3 length equals 13 residues. CDR3 nucleotide sequence: TGTGCCAGTACCGCGGACAAGAAAGAGACCCAGTACTTC. Its translation is CASTADKKETQYF. The full variable domain, in which reference TRBV19 and TRBJ2-5 provide the parts outside the CDR3, is DGGITQSPKYLFRKEGQNVTLSCEQNLNHDAMYWYRQDPGQGLRLIYYSQIVNDFQKGDIAEGYSVSREKKESFPLTVTSAQKNPTAFYLCASTADKKETQYFGPGTRLLVL.

The CDR3 reads CASSLGGATAGRYGYTF. The CDR3 DNA follows: TGTGCCAGCAGCTTGGGGGGGGCGACAGCGGGAAGGTATGGCTACACCTTC. V usage is TRBV5-4 and J usage is TRBJ1-2; D is perhaps TRBD1 (6 bases). The germline CDR1 and CDR2 sequences are SGHNT and YYREEE (reference sequence). Trimming cost V 0 bases and J 5 bases, with 20 bases left between them. The CDR3 runs to 17 residues.

There are a few counts of this clone. This chain connects TRBV4-3 to TRBJ1-1; perhaps TRBD1 as D (5 bases). CDR3 length equals 14 residues. V was pared by 0 bases and J by 4 bases, with 9 bases between. Germline V lookup: CDR1 LGHNA, CDR2 YSLEER. CDR3 sequence reads: CASSQEGQGTEAFF. DNA for the CDR3: TGCGCCAGCAGCCAAGAAGGCCAGGGCACTGAAGCTTTCTTT.

The chain carries TRBV13 and TRBJ2-1, with D unclear. This CDR3 is built from 12 residues. The germline V gene encodes CDR1 PRHDT and CDR2 FYEKMQ (reference sequence). Trimming removed 4 bases at V and 6 bases at J, with 7 bases between. Here the CDR3 reads CASSSGFNEQFF. DNA of the CDR3: TGTGCCAGCAGCTCCGGGTTCAATGAGCAGTTCTTC.

This clone was observed once. This chain connects TRBV5-8 to TRBJ1-4; D is undetermined. The CDR3 consists of 13 residues. Germline V gives CDR1 SGHTS, CDR2 YDEGEE. Trimming shortened V by 2 bases and J by 8 bases, and 10 bases separated the two germline ends. The chain's CDR3 is CASSFELGEKLFF. CDR3 coding DNA: TGTGCCAGCAGCTTTGAATTAGGGGAAAAACTGTTTTTT. Complete variable domain (other parts from reference TRBV5-8 and TRBJ1-4): EAGVTQSPTHLIKTRGQQATLRCSPISGHTSVYWYQQALGLGLQFLLWYDEGEERNRGNFPPRFSGRQFPNYSSELNVNALELEDSALYLCASSFELGEKLFFGSGTQLSVL.

V is TRBV7-8 and J is TRBJ2-7, with D tentatively TRBD1 or TRBD2 (6 bases each). This CDR3 contains 14 residues. V was shortened by 8 bases and J by 6 bases, with 20 bases between the two germline ends. The germline gives CDR1 SGHVS, CDR2 FQNEAQ. The CDR3 coding sequence is TGTGCCAGCGGGGGGCGCGCGATTCTCGGCGAGCAGTACTTC. This encodes CASGGRAILGEQYF.